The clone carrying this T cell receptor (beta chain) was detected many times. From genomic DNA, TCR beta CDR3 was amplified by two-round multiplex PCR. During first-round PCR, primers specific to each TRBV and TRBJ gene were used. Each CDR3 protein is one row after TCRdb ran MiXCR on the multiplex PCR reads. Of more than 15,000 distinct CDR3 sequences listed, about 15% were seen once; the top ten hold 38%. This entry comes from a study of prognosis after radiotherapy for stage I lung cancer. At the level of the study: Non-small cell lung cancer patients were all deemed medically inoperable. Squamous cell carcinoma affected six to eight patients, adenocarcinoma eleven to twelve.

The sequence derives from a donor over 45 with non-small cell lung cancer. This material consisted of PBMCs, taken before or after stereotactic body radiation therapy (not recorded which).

The CDR3 DNA sequence: TGTGCCAGCTCACCGAGCGGTGTGACCACCGGGGAGCTGTTTTTT. Translation gives CASSPSGVTTGELFF. The rearrangement links TRBV18 to TRBJ2-2, with a weak D call TRBD2 (5 bases). The length of the CDR3 is 15 residues. The germline V gene has CDR1 KGHSH and CDR2 LQKENI. Trimming stripped 3 bases from V and 4 bases from J, with 12 bases between.